This TCR beta chain came from a study of technical replicates of blood from several donors (dated by TCRdb to 2017 to 2019). The germline V end is reduced by 3 bases and the J end by 3 bases; junction bases left unmatched: 15. From a lookup of the germline V gene, CDR1 and CDR2 are SGHRS and YFSETQ. Measured from the cysteine to the phenylalanine, the CDR3 is 17 residues long. Of the read, only the CDR3 DNA is kept; its 51 bases are in frame from base 1. The library was obtained by the immunoSEQ multiplex PCR assay. TCRdb limited this immuneACCESS table to in-frame rearrangements with V and J called. A share of clones is missing; checked studies link under half to unresolved V genes, and the rest is unexplained. The sample has about 84,000 clones on record, about 97% of them singletons. 0.15% to 0.2% of the sample rests with the top ten. With regard to this clone: Its binding antigen is unknown. Nothing much larger sits one base from this clone, and base qualities are not available.

The chain is assembled from TRBV5-1 and TRBJ2-7; 7 nucleotides in the junction match TRBD2. Source material: T cells isolated from PBMCs. The sequence was obtained from a human donor in good health. The CDR3 loop reads CASSWAGVAGVFYEQYF. The DNA is as follows: TGCGCCAGCAGCTGGGCGGGTGTAGCGGGCGTATTCTACGAGCAGTACTTC.